These T cell receptor beta chains were read from a single sample in a study of blood T cell repertoires in COVID-19. Clones were read by immunoSEQ multiplex PCR, and TCRdb kept only the in-frame ones, dropping some. The sample consists of more than 65,000 clones, 83% of them appearing once. Source material: peripheral blood. The receptors originated from a man aged 25 to 45 with COVID-19, enrolled during active disease. CDR3s include the opening cysteine and the closing phenylalanine or tryptophan. D genes are given only for firm matches. Only some rows state a clone size, as once, few, many or a class for expanded clones.

TRBJ2-1 NA TRBV30 NA TGTGCCTGGAGACAAACCAATGAGCAGTTCTTC CAWRQTNEQFF
TRBJ2-3 NA TRBV4-3 NA TGCGCCAGCAGCCCCGAGTCGGGTATCACAGATACGCAGTATTTT CASSPESGITDTQYF
TRBJ2-3 NA TRBV6-6 NA TGTGCCAGCAGTCGACAGGGAGGGTCAGATACGCAGTATTTT CASSRQGGSDTQYF
TRBJ1-3 NA TRBV15 NA TGTGCCACCAGCAGAGATCTGGCGGAGTCTTGGGGAAACACCATATATTTT CATSRDLAESWGNTIYF
TRBJ2-3 NA TRBV29-1 NA TGCAGCGTCAGGGCCCTAGCGATTACAGATACGCAGTATTTT CSVRALAITDTQYF
TRBJ2-7 NA TRBV5-5 NA TGTGCCAGCAGCTTGGGTGCGGGACAGACCTCCTACGAGCAGTACTTC CASSLGAGQTSYEQYF
TRBJ1-1 NA TRBV18 NA TGTGCCAGCTCAAGACTTCTAAAGGACACTGAAGCTTTCTTT CASSRLLKDTEAFF
TRBJ1-3 NA TRBV7-2 NA TGTGCCAGCAGCCAGGAAGGGGCCTCTGGAAACACCATATATTTT CASSQEGASGNTIYF
TRBJ1-3 NA TRBV28 NA TGTGCCAGCAGTTGGGCGAACACCATATATTTT CASSWANTIYF
TRBJ2-3 NA TRBV11-3 once TGTGCCAGCAGCTTAGAAAGTAGCGACACAGATACGCAGTATTTT CASSLESSDTDTQYF
TRBJ2-1 NA TRBV11-2 few TGTGCCAGCAGTGGGAGGCGGGTACAGTTCTTC CASSGRRVQFF
TRBJ1-6 NA TRBV30 NA TGTGCCTGGACCCCCGGGGGGAGTGGCCCACCCCTCCACTTT CAWTPGGSGPPLHF
TRBJ1-2 NA TRBV27 NA TGTGCCAGCAGTGGGGGCTTAAACTATGGCTACACCTTC CASSGGLNYGYTF
TRBJ1-3 NA TRBV5-4 NA TGTGCCAGCAGCTTGCTAGGGGCGCAGATCGGAAACACCATATATTTT CASSLLGAQIGNTIYF
TRBJ1-5 NA TRBV5-6 NA TGTGCCAGCAGCTTGCGGGGGATCGATCAGCCCCAGCATTTT CASSLRGIDQPQHF